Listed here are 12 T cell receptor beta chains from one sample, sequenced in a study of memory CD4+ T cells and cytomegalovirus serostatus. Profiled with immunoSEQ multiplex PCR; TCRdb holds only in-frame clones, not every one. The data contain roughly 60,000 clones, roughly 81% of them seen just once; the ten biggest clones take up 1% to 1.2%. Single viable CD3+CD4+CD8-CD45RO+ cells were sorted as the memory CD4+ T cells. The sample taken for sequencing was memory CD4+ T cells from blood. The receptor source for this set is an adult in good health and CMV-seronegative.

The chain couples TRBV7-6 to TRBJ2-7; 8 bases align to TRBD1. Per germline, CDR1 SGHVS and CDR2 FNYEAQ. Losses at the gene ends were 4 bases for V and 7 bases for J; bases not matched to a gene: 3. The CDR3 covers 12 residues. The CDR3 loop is CASSSHRGEQYF. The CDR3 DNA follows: TGTGCCAGCAGCTCCCACAGGGGGGAGCAGTACTTC.

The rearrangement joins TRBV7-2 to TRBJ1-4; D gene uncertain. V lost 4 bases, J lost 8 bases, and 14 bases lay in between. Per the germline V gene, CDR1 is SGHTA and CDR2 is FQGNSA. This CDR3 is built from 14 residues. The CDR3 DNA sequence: TGTGCCAGCAGCTCCCCGGGGTACGGGGAAAAACTGTTTTTT. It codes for CASSSPGYGEKLFF.

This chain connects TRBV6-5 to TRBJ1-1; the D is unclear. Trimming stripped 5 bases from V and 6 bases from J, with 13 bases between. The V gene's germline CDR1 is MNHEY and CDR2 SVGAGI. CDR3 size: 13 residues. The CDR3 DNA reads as TGTGCCAGCAGTAGTGCCCCAATGGCTGAAGCTTTCTTT. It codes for CASSSAPMAEAFF.

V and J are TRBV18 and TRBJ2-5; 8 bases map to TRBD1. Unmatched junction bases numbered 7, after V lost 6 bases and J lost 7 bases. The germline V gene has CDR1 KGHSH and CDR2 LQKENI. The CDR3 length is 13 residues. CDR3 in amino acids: CASSSDRGGTQYF. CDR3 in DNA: TGTGCCAGCTCGTCTGACAGGGGAGGGACCCAGTACTTC.

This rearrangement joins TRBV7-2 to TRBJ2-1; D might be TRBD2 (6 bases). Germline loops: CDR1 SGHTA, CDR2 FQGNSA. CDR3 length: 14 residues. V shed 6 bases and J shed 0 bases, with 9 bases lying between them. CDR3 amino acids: CASSEAGSYNEQFF. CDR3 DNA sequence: TGTGCCAGCAGTGAAGCGGGCTCCTACAATGAGCAGTTCTTC.

CDR3 in DNA: TGTGCCACCAGCAGAGGATACGGGACAGCAGAAAGTAACTATGGCTACACCTTC. It yields the protein CATSRGYGTAESNYGYTF. This chain connects TRBV15 to TRBJ1-2; 7 bases fit TRBD1. Trimming removed 1 base from V and 1 base from J; junction bases left unmatched: 12. The V gene's germline CDR1 is LNHNV and CDR2 YYDKDF (reference sequence). This CDR3 region has 18 residues. Supplemented by reference TRBV15 and TRBJ1-2, the full variable domain reads DAMVIQNPRYQVTQFGKPVTLSCSQTLNHNVMYWYQQKSSQAPKLLFHYYDKDFNNEADTPDNFQSRRPNTSFCFLDIRSPGLGDTAMYLCATSRGYGTAESNYGYTFGSGTRLTVV.

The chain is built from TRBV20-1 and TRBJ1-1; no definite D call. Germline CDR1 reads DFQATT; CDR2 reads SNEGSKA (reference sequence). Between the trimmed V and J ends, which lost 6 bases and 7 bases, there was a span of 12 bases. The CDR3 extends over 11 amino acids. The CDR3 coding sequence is TGCAGTGCCCTTCCGGGCAGTGAAGCTTTCTTT. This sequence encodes CSALPGSEAFF.

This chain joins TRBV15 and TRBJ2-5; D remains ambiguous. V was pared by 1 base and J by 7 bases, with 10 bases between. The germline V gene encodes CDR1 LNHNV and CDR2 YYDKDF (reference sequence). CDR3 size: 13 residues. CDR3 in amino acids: CATSRGAKGTQYF. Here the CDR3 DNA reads TGTGCCACCAGCAGAGGAGCCAAGGGGACCCAGTACTTC.

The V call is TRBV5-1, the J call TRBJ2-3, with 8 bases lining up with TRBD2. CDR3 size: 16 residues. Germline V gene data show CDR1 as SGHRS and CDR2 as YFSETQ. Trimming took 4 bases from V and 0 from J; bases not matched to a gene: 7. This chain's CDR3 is CASSPLAETSTDTQYF. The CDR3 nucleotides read TGCGCCAGCAGCCCACTAGCGGAAACTAGCACAGATACGCAGTATTTT.

CDR3 in amino acids: CASSVGPRSSYEQYF. The DNA for the CDR3 is TGTGCCAGCAGCGTAGGTCCGCGAAGCTCCTACGAGCAGTACTTC. V gene TRBV9 combines with J gene TRBJ2-7; D gene unclear. This CDR3 is built from 15 residues. The V gene's germline CDR1 is SGDLS and CDR2 YYNGEE. V lost 0 bases and J 0 bases, leaving 10 bases between the germline ends.

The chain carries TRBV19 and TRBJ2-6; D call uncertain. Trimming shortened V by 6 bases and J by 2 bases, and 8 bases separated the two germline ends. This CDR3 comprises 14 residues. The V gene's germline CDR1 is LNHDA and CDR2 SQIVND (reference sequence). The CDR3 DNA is TGTGCCAGTAGCTACCCGACTGGGGCCAACGTCCTGACTTTC. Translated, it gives CASSYPTGANVLTF.

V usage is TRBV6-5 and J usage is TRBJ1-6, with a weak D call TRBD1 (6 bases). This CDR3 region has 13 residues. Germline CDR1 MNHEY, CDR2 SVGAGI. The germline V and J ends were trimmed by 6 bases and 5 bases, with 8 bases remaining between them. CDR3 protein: CASRDSDNSPLHF. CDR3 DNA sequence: TGTGCCAGCAGGGACAGCGATAATTCACCCCTCCACTTT.